These 16 T cell receptor beta chains were all obtained from the same sample, sequenced in a study of T cell repertoires in cytomegalovirus infection. TCRdb reprocessed the reads with MiXCR, giving one entry per CDR3 protein. The sample records around 740,000 distinct CDR3 sequences, roughly 35% being singletons. Sequenced: PBMCs. These receptors were obtained from a human donor in good health (CMV status not recorded). Some clones in this sample may be carry-over from other donors' samples.

This clonotype was counted only a few times. J is TRBJ2-1 and V is TRBV27; D might be TRBD1 (6 bases). Trimming removed 5 bases at V and 0 bases at J, with 17 bases between. Germline CDR1 and CDR2: MNHEY and SMNVEV (reference sequence). The CDR3 extends over 17 amino acids. Here the CDR3 reads CASSPRMTGSSYNEQFF. CDR3 sequence (DNA): TGTGCCAGCAGTCCCCGAATGACAGGTAGCTCCTACAATGAGCAGTTCTTC.

The gene calls are TRBV28 and TRBJ2-7; the D gene is possibly TRBD1 (5 bases). Trimming took 4 bases from V and 7 from J, leaving 14 bases between them. The CDR3 is 13 residues long. The germline CDR1 and CDR2 sequences are MDHEN and SYDVKM. CDR3 coding DNA: TGTGCCAGCAGTTCATCAGACAGCTGGGAGCAGTACTTC. Translation: CASSSSDSWEQYF.

This clonotype was observed a handful of times. The DNA is left out, because the CDR3 cannot be placed on it with certainty; the CDR3 is given as TCRdb lists it. The genes are TRBV7-5 and TRBJ2-6; the DNA was not compared with TRBD1, the D call given in the table. TRBV7-5 is a pseudogene segment. Ends included, the CDR3 has 24 residues. CDR3 residues: CISVPEAPKARSKVAPSGANVLTF.

This clonotype was detected many times. In DNA, the CDR3 is TGTGCCAGCAGCCCGGATCGGCCGCTACACTACGAGCAGTACTTC. The encoded protein is CASSPDRPLHYEQYF. The V call is TRBV7-2, the J call TRBJ2-7; no clear D gene. The CDR3 runs to 15 residues. With 5 bases removed from V and 3 bases from J, the gap between germline ends came to 17 bases. The germline CDR1 and CDR2 sequences are SGHTA and FQGNSA. Full variable domain (outside the CDR3, taken from reference TRBV7-2 and TRBJ2-7): GAGVSQSPSNKVTEKGKDVELRCDPISGHTALYWYRQSLGQGLEFLIYFQGNSAPDKSGLPSDRFSAERTGGSVSTLTIQRTQQEDSAVYLCASSPDRPLHYEQYFGPGTRLTVT.

This clonotype has a handful of counts. The V and J genes are TRBV11-1 and TRBJ2-6; the D gene is possibly TRBD1 (6 bases). Germline V lookup: CDR1 SGHAT, CDR2 FQDESV (reference sequence). CDR3 length: 16 residues. V was clipped by 3 bases and J by 0 bases, with 9 bases between them. CDR3 sequence reads: CASSFGGNSGANVLTF. CDR3 coding DNA: TGTGCCAGCAGCTTTGGGGGCAACTCTGGGGCCAACGTCCTGACTTTC.

The chain couples TRBV20-1 to TRBJ1-5; D ambiguous. The CDR3 is 13 residues long. Germline V gene sequence: CDR1 DFQATT, CDR2 SNEGSKA (reference sequence). V gave up 3 bases and J gave up 6 bases, with 12 bases separating them. CDR3 nucleotides: TGCAGTGCTAGGCCACGTTCCGGTCAGCCCCAGCATTTT. Residues: CSARPRSGQPQHF.

This sequence joins TRBV6-1 and TRBJ1-4; D not resolved. With 2 bases removed from V and 0 bases from J, the gap between germline ends came to 7 bases. The CDR3 length is 15 residues. Germline loops: CDR1 MNHNS, CDR2 SASEGT. CDR3 sequence reads: CASSEQPATNEKLFF. The CDR3 DNA reads as TGTGCCAGCAGTGAACAGCCTGCAACTAATGAAAAACTGTTTTTT.

The V gene is TRBV13, the J gene TRBJ2-3; 9 nucleotides align to TRBD2. The CDR3 contains 18 residues. The ends lost 8 bases at V and 0 bases at J; junction bases unmatched: 15. Germline values: CDR1 PRHDT, CDR2 FYEKMQ (reference sequence). The CDR3 nucleotides read TGTGCCAGCGGGGCGGGACTAGCAGTTTTCTCTAGCACAGATACGCAGTATTTT. Its protein is CASGAGLAVFSSTDTQYF.

The CDR3 is CSAAAGLIDTQYF. CDR3 in DNA: TGCAGTGCCGCAGCGGGGCTCATAGATACGCAGTATTTT. The gene calls are TRBV20-1 and TRBJ2-3; 7 bases are shared with TRBD2. CDR1 and CDR2 from the germline V gene are DFQATT and SNEGSKA (reference sequence). The length of the CDR3 is 13 residues. The junction had 8 bases not matched to a gene; V was cut back by 6 bases and J by 5 bases.

This clonotype was counted a few times. J is TRBJ2-1 and V is TRBV19, with D perhaps TRBD2 (5 bases). The V end was cut by 3 bases, the J end by 6 bases, with 9 bases between. CDR1 and CDR2 (germline): LNHDA, SQIVND (reference sequence). There are 13 residues in the CDR3. For the CDR3, the DNA is TGTGCCAGTAGTATCGACGGACTCAATGAGCAGTTCTTC. Its protein product is CASSIDGLNEQFF.

This clonotype was recorded at least ten times. The V and J genes are TRBV20-1 and TRBJ2-5; the D is unclear. Trimming removed 3 bases at V and 1 base at J, with 12 bases between. CDR3 size: 14 residues. In germline, CDR1 is DFQATT, CDR2 SNEGSKA (reference sequence). The CDR3 coding sequence is TGCAGTGCTAGGACCCTATGGGGCCAAGAGACCCAGTACTTC. It codes for CSARTLWGQETQYF.

This clonotype was picked up a small number of times. This chain links TRBV28 with TRBJ1-5, with D possibly being TRBD1 (5 bases). From germline, CDR1 is MDHEN and CDR2 SYDVKM. Trimming left V 6 bases short and J 9 bases short, with 18 bases between. The CDR3 length is 14 residues. DNA for the CDR3: TGTGCCAGCAGCCTCGGACCTTCCGGGGGGCCCCAGCATTTT. Protein: CASSLGPSGGPQHF.

The chain employs TRBV29-1 and TRBJ1-1, with 8 bases lining up with TRBD1. This CDR3 region has 13 residues. Germline-derived CDR1 and CDR2 are SQVTM and ANQGSEA. J lost 1 base, V lost 4 bases, and 2 bases had no gene match. CDR3 sequence reads: CSVGDRTNTEAFF. The CDR3 region has the DNA TGCAGCGTTGGGGACAGGACGAACACTGAAGCTTTCTTT.

This clonotype was detected many times. This chain joins TRBV7-2 and TRBJ1-1; no clear D gene. The CDR3 length is 16 residues. The V gene's germline CDR1 is SGHTA and CDR2 FQGNSA. V was pared by 0 bases and J by 3 bases, with 14 bases between. CDR3: CASSLAFRDTYTEAFF. DNA for the CDR3: TGTGCCAGCAGCTTAGCGTTTCGTGACACTTACACTGAAGCTTTCTTT.

This chain joins TRBV6-5 and TRBJ1-1, with 8 nucleotides matching TRBD1. The CDR3 has 15 amino acids. The germline V gene encodes CDR1 MNHEY and CDR2 SVGAGI. The V segment lost 2 bases and the J segment 7 bases; nucleotides outside the gene matches: 9. In DNA, the CDR3 is TGTGCCAGCAGTTACCCCGGGACAGGCCTGCTTGAAGCTTTCTTT. This translates into CASSYPGTGLLEAFF.

The CDR3 loop is CASSERTGDNQPQHF. CDR3 DNA: TGTGCCAGCAGTGAAAGAACAGGGGATAATCAGCCCCAGCATTTT. The rearrangement joins TRBV2 to TRBJ1-5, with TRBD1 identical over 7 bases. After removal of 2 bases from V and 4 bases from J, the junction contained 5 bases not matched to a gene. Germline-derived CDR1 and CDR2 are SNHLY and FYNNEI. The CDR3 has 15 amino acids.